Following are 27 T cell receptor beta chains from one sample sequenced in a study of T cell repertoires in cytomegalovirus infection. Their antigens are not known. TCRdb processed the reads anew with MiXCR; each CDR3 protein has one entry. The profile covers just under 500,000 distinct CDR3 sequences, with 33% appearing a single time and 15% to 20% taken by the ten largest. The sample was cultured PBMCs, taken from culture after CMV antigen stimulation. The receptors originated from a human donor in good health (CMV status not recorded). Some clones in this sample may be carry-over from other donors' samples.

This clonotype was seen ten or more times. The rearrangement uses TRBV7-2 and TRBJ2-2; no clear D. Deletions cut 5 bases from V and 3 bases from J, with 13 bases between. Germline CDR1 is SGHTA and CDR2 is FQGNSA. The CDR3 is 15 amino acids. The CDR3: CASSESAGYTGELFF. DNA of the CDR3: TGTGCCAGCAGCGAGTCGGCAGGCTACACCGGGGAGCTGTTTTTT.

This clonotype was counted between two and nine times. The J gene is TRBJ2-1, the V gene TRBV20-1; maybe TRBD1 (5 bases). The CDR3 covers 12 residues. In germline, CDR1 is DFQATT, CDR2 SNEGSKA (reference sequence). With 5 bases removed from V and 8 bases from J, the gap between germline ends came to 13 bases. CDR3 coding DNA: TGCAGTGCTGCGATTCAGGGATATGAGCAGTTCTTC. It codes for CSAAIQGYEQFF.

CDR3 sequence (DNA): TGTGCCAGCAGTCCTAGATCTGGCCAATCCGGGAGGCCCCTCCACTTT. Residues: CASSPRSGQSGRPLHF. The V gene is TRBV28, the J gene TRBJ1-6; D not certain. Looked up from germline, CDR1 is MDHEN and CDR2 is SYDVKM. Trimming pared 5 bases from V and 13 bases from J, leaving 24 bases between. The length of the CDR3 is 16 residues.

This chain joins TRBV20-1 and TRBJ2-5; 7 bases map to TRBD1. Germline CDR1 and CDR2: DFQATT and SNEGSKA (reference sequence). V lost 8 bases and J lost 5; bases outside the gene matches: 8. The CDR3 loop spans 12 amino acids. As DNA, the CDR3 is TGCAGTCCATCCGACAGGGTTGAGACCCAGTACTTC. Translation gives CSPSDRVETQYF.

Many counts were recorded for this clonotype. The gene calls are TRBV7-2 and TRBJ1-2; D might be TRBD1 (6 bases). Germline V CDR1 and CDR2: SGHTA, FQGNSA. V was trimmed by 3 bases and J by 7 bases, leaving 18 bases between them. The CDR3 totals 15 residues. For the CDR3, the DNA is TGTGCCAGCAGCTTCGCCCCGGGACAAGAAATTGGCTACACCTTC. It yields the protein CASSFAPGQEIGYTF.

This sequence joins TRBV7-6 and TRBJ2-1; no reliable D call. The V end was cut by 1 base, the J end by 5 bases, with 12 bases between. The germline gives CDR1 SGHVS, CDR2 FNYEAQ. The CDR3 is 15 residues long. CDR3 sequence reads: CASSLGLPSDNEQFF. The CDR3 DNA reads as TGTGCCAGCAGCTTAGGGCTACCTTCCGACAATGAGCAGTTCTTC.

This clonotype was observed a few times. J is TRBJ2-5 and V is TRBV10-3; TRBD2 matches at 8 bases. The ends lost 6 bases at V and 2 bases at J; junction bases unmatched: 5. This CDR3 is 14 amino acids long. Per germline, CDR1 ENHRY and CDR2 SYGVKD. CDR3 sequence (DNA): TGTGCCATCAGCCCCCGGGGGGGACAAGAGACCCAGTACTTC. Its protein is CAISPRGGQETQYF.

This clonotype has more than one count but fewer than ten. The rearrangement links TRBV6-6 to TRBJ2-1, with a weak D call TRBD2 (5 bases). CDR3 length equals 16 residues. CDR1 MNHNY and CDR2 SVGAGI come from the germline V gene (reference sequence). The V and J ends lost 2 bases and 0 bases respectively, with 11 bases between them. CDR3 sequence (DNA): TGTGCCAGCAGTTACCTTAAGGGAGTCTCCTACAATGAGCAGTTCTTC. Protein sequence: CASSYLKGVSYNEQFF.

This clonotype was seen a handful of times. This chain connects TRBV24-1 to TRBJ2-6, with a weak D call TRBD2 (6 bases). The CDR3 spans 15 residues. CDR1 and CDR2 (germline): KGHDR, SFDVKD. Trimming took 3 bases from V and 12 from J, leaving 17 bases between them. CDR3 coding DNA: TGTGCCACCAGTGATGCACGGGGGACGGTAGGCGTCCTGACTTTC. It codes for CATSDARGTVGVLTF.

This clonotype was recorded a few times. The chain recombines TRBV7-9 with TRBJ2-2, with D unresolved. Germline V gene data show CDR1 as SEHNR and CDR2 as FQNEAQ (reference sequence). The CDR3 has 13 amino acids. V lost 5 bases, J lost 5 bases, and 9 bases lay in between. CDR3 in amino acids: CASSPWGTGELFF. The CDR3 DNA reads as TGTGCCAGCAGCCCATGGGGTACCGGGGAGCTGTTTTTT.

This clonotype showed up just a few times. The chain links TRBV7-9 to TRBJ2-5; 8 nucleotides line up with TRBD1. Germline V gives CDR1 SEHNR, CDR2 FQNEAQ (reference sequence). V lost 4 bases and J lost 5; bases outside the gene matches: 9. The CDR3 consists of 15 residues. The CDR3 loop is CASSWAGGVWETQYF. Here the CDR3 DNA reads TGTGCCAGCAGCTGGGCAGGGGGCGTGTGGGAGACCCAGTACTTC.

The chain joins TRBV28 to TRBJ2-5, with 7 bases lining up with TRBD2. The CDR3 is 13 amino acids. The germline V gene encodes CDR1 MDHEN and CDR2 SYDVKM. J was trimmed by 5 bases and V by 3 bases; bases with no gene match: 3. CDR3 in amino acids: CASSLGGTETQYF. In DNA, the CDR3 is TGTGCCAGCAGTTTGGGAGGGACGGAGACCCAGTACTTC.

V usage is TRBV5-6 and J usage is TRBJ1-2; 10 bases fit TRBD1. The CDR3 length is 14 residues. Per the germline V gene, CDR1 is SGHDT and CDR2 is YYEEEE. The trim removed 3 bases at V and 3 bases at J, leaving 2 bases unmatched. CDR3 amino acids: CASSWGTGDYGYTF. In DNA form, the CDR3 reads TGTGCCAGCAGCTGGGGGACAGGGGACTATGGCTACACCTTC.

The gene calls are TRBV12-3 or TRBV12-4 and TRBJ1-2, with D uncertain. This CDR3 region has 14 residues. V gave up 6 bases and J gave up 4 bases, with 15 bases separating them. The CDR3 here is CASSIRSLFYGYTF. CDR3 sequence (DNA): TGTGCCAGCAGCATCAGATCCTTGTTCTATGGCTACACCTTC.

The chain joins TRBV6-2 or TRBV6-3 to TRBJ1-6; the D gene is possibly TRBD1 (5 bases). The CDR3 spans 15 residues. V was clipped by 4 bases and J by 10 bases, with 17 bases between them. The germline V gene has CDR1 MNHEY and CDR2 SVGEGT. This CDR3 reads CASSSRVSLRSPLHF. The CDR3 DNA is TGTGCCAGCAGTTCCAGGGTCTCTCTGCGCTCACCCCTCCACTTT.

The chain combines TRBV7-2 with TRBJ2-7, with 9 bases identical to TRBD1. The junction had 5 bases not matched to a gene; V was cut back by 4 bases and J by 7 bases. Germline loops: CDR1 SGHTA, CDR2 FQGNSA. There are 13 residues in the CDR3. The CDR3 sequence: CASSYDRGREQYV. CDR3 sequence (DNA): TGTGCCAGCAGCTACGACAGGGGGAGGGAGCAGTACGTC.

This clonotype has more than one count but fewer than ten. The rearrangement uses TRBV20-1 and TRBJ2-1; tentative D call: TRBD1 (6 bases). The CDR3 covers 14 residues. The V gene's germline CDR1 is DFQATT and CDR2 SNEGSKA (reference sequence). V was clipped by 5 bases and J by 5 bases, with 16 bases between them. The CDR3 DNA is TGCAGTGCTCGATTCGGGACACCAGACAATGAGCAGTTCTTC. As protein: CSARFGTPDNEQFF.

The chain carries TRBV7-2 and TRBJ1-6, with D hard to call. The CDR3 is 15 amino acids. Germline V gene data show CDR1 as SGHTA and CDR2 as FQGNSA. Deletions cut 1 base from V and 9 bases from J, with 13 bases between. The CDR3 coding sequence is TGTGCCAGCAGCTTAGGGGGTTTGGGGAGTTCACCCCTCCACTTT. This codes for CASSLGGLGSSPLHF.

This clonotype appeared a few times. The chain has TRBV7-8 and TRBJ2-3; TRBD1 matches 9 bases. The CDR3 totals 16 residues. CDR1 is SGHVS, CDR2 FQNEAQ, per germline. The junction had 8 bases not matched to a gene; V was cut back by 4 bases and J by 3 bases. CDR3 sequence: CASSSKGQGRTDTQYF. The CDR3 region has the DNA TGTGCCAGCAGCTCCAAAGGACAGGGGCGGACAGATACGCAGTATTTT. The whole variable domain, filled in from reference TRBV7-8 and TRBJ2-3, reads GAGVSQSPRYKVAKRGQDVALRCDPISGHVSLFWYQQALGQGPEFLTYFQNEAQLDKSGLPSDRFFAERPEGSVSTLKIQRTQQEDSAVYLCASSSKGQGRTDTQYFGPGTRLTVL.

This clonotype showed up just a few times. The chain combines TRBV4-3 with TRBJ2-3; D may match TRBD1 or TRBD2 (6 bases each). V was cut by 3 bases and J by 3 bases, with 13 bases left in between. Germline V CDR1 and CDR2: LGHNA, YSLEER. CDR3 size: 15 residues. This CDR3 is CASSHPGAGTDTQYF. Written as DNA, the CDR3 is TGCGCCAGCAGCCATCCAGGGGCGGGGACAGATACGCAGTATTTT.

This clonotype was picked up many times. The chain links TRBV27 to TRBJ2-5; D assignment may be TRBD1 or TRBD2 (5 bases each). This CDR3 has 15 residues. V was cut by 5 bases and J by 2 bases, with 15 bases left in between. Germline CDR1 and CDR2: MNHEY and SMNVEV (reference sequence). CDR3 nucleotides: TGTGCCAGCAGTCCTTTAGGGGACCATCAAGAGACCCAGTACTTC. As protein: CASSPLGDHQETQYF.

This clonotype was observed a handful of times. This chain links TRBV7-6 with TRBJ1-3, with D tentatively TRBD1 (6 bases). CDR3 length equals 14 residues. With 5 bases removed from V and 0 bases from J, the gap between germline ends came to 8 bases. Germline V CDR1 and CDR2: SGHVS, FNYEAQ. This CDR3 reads CASSKGVSGNTIYF. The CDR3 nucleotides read TGTGCCAGCAGCAAGGGGGTCTCTGGAAACACCATATATTTT.

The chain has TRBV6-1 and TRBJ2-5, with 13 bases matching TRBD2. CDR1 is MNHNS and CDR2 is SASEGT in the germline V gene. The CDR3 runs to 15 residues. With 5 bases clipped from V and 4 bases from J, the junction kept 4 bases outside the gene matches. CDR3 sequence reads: CASSRGLAGTETQYF. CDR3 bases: TGTGCCAGCAGTCGGGGACTAGCGGGGACAGAGACCCAGTACTTC.

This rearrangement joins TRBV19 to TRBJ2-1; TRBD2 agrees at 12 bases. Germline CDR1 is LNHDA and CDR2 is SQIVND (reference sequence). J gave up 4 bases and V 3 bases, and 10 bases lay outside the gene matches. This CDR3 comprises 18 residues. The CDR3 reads CASSMEGTSGPLYNEQFF. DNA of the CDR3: TGTGCCAGTAGTATGGAAGGGACTAGCGGGCCTCTATACAATGAGCAGTTCTTC.

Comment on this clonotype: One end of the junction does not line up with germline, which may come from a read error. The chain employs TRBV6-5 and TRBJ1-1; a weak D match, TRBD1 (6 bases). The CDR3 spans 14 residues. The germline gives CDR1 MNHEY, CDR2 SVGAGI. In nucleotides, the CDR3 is TGTGCCAGCAGTCTACAGGGAGGTGGGGCTGAATCTTTCTTT. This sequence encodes CASSLQGGGAESFF.

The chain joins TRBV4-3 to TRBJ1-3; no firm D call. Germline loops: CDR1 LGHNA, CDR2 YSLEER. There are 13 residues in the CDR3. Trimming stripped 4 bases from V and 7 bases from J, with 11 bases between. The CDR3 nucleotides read TGCGCCAGCAGCCCAAGTCATCGGAACACCATATATTTT. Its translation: CASSPSHRNTIYF.

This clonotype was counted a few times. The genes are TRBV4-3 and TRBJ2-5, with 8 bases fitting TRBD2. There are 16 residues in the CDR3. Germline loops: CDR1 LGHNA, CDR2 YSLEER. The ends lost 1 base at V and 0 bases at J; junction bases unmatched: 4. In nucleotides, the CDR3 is TGCGCCAGCAGCCAAGTGGCGGGAGGACACCAAGAGACCCAGTACTTC. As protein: CASSQVAGGHQETQYF.